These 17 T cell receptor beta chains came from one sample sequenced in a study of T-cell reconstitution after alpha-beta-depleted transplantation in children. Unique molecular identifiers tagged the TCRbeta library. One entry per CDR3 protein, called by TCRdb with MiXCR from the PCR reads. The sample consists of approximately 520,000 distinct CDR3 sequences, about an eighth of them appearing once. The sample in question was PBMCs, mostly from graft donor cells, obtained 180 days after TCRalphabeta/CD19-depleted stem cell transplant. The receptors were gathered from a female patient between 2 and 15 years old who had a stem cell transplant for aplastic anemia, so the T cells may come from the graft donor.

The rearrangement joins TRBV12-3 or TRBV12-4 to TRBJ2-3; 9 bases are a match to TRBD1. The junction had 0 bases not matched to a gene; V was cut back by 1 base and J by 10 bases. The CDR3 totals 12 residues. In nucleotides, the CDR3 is TGTGCCAGCAGTTTAGGGACAGGGGCGCAGTATTTT. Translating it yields CASSLGTGAQYF.

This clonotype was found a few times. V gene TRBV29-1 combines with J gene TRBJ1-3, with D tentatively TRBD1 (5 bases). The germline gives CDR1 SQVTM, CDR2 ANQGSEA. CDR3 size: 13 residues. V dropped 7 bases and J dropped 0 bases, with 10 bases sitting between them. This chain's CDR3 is CSGTGHSGNTIYF. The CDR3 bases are TGCAGCGGAACAGGCCACTCTGGAAACACCATATATTTT.

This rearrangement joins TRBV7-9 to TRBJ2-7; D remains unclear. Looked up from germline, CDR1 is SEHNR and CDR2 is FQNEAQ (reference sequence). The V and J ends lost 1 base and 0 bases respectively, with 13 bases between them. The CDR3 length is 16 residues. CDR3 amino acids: CASSLVGSPGSYEQYF. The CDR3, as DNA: TGTGCCAGCAGCTTAGTTGGGTCCCCCGGCTCCTACGAGCAGTACTTC.

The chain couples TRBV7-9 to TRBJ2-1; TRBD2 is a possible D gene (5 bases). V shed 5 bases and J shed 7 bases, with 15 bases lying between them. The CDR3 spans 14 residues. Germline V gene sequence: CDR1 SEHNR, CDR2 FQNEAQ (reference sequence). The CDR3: CASSLRAEANEQFF. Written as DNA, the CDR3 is TGTGCCAGCAGCCTGCGGGCAGAGGCGAATGAGCAGTTCTTC.

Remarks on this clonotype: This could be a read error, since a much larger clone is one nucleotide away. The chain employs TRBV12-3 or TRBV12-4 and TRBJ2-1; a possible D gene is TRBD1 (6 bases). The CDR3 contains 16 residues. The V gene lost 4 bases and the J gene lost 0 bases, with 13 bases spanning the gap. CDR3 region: CASSSGAGPSYNEQFF. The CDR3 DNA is TGTGCCAGCAGTTCAGGGGCGGGTCCCTCCTACAATGAGCAGTTCTTC.

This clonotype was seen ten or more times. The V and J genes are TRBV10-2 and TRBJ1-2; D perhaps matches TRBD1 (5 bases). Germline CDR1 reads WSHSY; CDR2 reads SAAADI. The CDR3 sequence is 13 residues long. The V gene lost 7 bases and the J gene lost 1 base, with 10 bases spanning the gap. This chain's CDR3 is CASMPGGNYGYTF. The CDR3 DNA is TGCGCCAGCATGCCCGGGGGTAACTATGGCTACACCTTC.

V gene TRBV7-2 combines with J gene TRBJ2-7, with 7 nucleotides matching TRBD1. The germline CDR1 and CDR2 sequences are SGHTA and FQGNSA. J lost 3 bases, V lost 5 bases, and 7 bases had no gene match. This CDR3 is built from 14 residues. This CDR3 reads CASSPRDSNYEQYF. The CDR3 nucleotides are TGTGCCAGCAGCCCACGGGACAGCAACTACGAGCAGTACTTC.

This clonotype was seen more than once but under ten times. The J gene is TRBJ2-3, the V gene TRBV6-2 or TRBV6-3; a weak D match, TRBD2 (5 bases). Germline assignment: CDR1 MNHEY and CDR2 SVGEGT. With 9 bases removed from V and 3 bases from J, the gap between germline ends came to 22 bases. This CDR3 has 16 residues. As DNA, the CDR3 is TGTGCCAGTGCTGCAGGAGAGGAGGAATTGACAGATACGCAGTATTTT. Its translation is CASAAGEEELTDTQYF.

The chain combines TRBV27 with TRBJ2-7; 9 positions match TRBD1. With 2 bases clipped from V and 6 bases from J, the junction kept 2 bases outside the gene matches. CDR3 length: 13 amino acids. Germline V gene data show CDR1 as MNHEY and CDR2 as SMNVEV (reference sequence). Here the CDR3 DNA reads TGTGCCAGCAGTTTAGACAGGGGGGGCGAGCAGTACTTC. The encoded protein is CASSLDRGGEQYF.

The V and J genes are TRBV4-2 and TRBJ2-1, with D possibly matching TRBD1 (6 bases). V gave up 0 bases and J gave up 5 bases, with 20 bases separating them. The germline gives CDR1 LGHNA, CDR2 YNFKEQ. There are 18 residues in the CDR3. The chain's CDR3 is CASSQEWTAGVINNEQFF. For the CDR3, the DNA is TGTGCCAGCAGCCAAGAGTGGACAGCCGGCGTAATTAACAATGAGCAGTTCTTC.

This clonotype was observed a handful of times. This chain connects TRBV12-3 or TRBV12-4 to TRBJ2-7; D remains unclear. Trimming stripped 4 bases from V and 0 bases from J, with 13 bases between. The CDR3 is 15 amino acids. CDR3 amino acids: CASSSRPGASYEQYF. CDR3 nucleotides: TGTGCCAGCAGTTCCCGCCCGGGCGCCTCCTACGAGCAGTACTTC.

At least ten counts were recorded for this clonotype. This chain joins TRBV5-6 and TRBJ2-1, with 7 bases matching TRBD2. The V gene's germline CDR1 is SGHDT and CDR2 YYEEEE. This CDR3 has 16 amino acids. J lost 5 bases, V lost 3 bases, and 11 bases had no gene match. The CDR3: CASSSLAAQSHNEQFF. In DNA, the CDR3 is TGTGCCAGCAGCTCTCTAGCGGCCCAATCGCACAATGAGCAGTTCTTC.

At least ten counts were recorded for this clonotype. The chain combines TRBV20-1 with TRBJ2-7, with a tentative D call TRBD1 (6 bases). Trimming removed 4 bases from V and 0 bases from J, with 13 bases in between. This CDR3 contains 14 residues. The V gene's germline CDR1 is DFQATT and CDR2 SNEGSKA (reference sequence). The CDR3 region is CSATGIRGSYEQYF. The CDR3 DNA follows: TGCAGTGCTACCGGGATCAGGGGCTCCTACGAGCAGTACTTC.

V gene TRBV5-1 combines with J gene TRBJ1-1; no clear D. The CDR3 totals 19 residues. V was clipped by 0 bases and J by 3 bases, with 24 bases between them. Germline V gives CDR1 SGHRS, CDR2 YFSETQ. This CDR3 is CASSLGLPRGSLRDTEAFF. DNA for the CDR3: TGCGCCAGCAGCTTGGGGCTCCCGCGGGGTTCCCTACGTGACACTGAAGCTTTCTTT.

The CDR3 DNA reads TGTGCCTGGAACAGGGGGCGTCCAGATACGCAGTATTTT. Amino acid sequence: CAWNRGRPDTQYF. The V and J genes are TRBV30 and TRBJ2-3, with 9 bases matching TRBD1. The CDR3 length is 13 residues. Germline V gene sequence: CDR1 GTSNPN, CDR2 SVGIG (reference sequence). V trimming: 4 bases; J trimming: 4 bases; junction bases outside the gene matches: 3.

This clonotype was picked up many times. The DNA of the CDR3 is TGTGCCAGCTCACTTGGGACTAGCGGGAGCTCCTACGAGCAGTACTTC. Translating gives CASSLGTSGSSYEQYF. This sequence joins TRBV18 and TRBJ2-7; 14 nucleotides agree with TRBD2. Trimming at V came to 4 bases and at J to 0 bases, leaving 2 bases not matched to a gene. This CDR3 has 16 amino acids. CDR1 KGHSH and CDR2 LQKENI come from the germline V gene.

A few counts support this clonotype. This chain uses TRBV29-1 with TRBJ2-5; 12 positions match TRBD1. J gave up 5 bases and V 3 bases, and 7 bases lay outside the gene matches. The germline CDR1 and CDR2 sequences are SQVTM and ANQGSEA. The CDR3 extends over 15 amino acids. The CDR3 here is CSVDFGTGGWETQYF. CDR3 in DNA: TGCAGCGTTGATTTTGGGACAGGGGGCTGGGAGACCCAGTACTTC.